The TCR beta chain under discussion was sequenced for a study of patients and donors after allogeneic stem cell transplantation. TCRdb re-called the RT-PCR reads with MiXCR, one entry per CDR3 protein. The sample has 900,000 to 1,000,000 distinct CDR3 sequences; 15% to 20% are singletons. The material sequenced was blood, either unsorted or a sorted T cell fraction (not recorded which). This TCR was recovered from a human donor who was either an allogeneic HSCT recipient or a stem cell or donor lymphocyte infusion donor (not recorded which). It is not recorded whose cells these are; they may come from a transplant donor.

The CDR3 loop is CSARDRQGVAYGYTF. DNA of the CDR3: TGCAGTGCTAGAGATAGGCAGGGGGTAGCCTATGGCTACACCTTC. The rearrangement joins TRBV20-1 to TRBJ1-2, with 7 bases identical to TRBD1. Germline V lookup: CDR1 DFQATT, CDR2 SNEGSKA (reference sequence). This CDR3 has 15 amino acids. With V trimmed by 0 bases and J by 4 bases, 8 bases remained unmatched.